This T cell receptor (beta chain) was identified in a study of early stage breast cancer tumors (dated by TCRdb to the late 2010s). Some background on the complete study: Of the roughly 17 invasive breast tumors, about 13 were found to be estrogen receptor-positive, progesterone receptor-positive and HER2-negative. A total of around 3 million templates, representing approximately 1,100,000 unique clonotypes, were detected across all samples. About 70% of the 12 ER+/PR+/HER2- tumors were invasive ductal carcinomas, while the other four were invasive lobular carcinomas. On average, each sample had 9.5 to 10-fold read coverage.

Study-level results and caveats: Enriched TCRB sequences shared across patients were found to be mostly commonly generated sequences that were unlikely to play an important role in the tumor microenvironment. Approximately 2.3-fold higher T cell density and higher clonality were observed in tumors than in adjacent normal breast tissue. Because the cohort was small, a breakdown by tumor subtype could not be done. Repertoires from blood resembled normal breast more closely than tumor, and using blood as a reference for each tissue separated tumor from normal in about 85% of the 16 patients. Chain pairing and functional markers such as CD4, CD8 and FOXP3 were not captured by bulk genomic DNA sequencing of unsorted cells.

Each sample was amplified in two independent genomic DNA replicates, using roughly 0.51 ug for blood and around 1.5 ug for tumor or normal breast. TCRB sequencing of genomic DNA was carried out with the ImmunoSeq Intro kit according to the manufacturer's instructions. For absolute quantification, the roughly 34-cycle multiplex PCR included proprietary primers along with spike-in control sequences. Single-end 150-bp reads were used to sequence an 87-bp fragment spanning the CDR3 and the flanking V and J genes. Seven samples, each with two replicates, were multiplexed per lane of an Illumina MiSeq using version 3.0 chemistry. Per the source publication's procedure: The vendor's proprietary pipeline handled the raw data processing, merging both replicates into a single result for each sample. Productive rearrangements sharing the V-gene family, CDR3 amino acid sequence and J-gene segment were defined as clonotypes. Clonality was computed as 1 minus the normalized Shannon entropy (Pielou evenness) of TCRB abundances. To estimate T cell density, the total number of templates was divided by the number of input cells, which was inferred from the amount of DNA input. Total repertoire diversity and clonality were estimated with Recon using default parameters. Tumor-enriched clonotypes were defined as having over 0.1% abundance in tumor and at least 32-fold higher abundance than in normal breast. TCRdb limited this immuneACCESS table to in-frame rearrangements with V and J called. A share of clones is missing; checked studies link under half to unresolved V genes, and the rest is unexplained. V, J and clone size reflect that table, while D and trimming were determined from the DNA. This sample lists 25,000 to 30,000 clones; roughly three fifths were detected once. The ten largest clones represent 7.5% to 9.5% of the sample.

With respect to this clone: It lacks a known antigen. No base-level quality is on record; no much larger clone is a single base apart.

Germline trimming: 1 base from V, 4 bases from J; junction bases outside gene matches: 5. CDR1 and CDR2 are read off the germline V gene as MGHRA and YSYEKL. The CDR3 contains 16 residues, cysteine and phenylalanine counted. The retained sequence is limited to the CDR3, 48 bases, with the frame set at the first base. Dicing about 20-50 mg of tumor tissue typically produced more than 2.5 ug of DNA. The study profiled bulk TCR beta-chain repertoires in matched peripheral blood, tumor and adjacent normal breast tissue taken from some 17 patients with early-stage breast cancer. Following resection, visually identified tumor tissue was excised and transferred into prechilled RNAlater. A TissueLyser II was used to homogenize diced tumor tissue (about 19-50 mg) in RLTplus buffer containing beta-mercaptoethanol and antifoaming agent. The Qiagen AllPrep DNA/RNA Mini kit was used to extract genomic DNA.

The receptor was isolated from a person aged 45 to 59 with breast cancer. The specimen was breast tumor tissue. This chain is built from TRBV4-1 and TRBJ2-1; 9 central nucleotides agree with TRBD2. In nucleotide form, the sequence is TGCGCCAGCAGCCAAGGGGCAAGCGGGGGGTACAATGAGCAGTTCTTC. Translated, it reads CASSQGASGGYNEQFF.